Below are 30 T cell receptor beta chains sequenced from a single sample in a study of blood T cell repertoires in COVID-19. Clones were sequenced by immunoSEQ multiplex PCR, and TCRdb holds only the in-frame ones, with some missing. The sample has under 100,000 clones, under 90% seen once; the top ten hold about 11%. Sample: peripheral blood. Every receptor here comes from a woman aged 40 to 50 with active or convalescent COVID-19.

The rearrangement joins TRBV7-9 to TRBJ1-1; no definite D call. The ends were cut back, 3 bases at V and 5 bases at J, with 13 bases in the middle. Germline-derived CDR1 and CDR2 are SEHNR and FQNEAQ (reference sequence). This CDR3 has 14 amino acids. The CDR3 is CASSLAGAGTEAFF. The CDR3 bases are TGTGCCAGCAGCTTGGCCGGCGCGGGGACTGAAGCTTTCTTT.

The chain recombines TRBV27 with TRBJ2-7; tentative D call: TRBD2 (6 bases). From germline, CDR1 is MNHEY and CDR2 SMNVEV (reference sequence). Trimming pared 0 bases from V and 4 bases from J, leaving 13 bases between. The CDR3 sequence is 15 residues long. The CDR3, as DNA: TGTGCCAGCAGTTTATCGGCGACTAGGGTTTACGAGCAGTACTTC. This gives the protein CASSLSATRVYEQYF.

The genes are TRBV4-2 and TRBJ2-7; 8 bases fit TRBD2. V shed 0 bases and J 3 bases; nucleotides not matched to a gene: 16. The V gene's germline CDR1 is LGHNA and CDR2 YNFKEQ. The CDR3 is made up of 19 amino acids. The CDR3 region is CASSQDYVAGLPPLYEQYF. CDR3 sequence (DNA): TGTGCCAGCAGCCAAGATTACGTAGCGGGACTTCCTCCCCTCTACGAGCAGTACTTC.

The CDR3 nucleotides are TGTGCCAGCAGTTGGACAGATGCAGAGACCCAGTACTTC. It encodes CASSWTDAETQYF. V is TRBV28 and J is TRBJ2-5, with D possibly matching TRBD1 (6 bases). Trimming took off 4 bases at V and 4 bases at J, with 10 bases between the two ends. Per germline, CDR1 MDHEN and CDR2 SYDVKM. The CDR3 extends over 13 amino acids.

This sequence joins TRBV27 and TRBJ1-6; weak D call: TRBD1 (6 bases). This CDR3 contains 13 residues. Per the germline V gene, CDR1 is MNHEY and CDR2 is SMNVEV (reference sequence). V was shortened by 6 bases and J by 10 bases, with 13 bases between the two germline ends. The CDR3 DNA reads TGTGCCAGCAGCGAGGACAGACGATCACCCCTCCACTTT. Translated: CASSEDRRSPLHF.

The rearrangement joins TRBV5-1 to TRBJ1-3; D might be TRBD1 (5 bases). Between the trimmed V and J ends, which lost 2 bases and 0 bases, there was a span of 12 bases. Germline V lookup: CDR1 SGHRS, CDR2 YFSETQ. CDR3 length: 16 residues. Here the CDR3 reads CASSLTGASSGNTIYF. The CDR3 bases are TGCGCCAGCAGCTTAACAGGAGCCAGCTCTGGAAACACCATATATTTT.

The V gene is TRBV3-1 (or the pseudogene TRBV3-2), the J gene TRBJ2-2; D ambiguous. This CDR3 has 12 amino acids. The V end was cut by 1 base, the J end by 6 bases, with 3 bases between. The germline V gene encodes CDR1 LGHDT and CDR2 YNNKEL (reference sequence). The CDR3 coding sequence is TGTGCCAGCAGCCAAGGGCCCGGGGAGCTGTTTTTT. Translated, it gives CASSQGPGELFF.

This clone has just a few counts. This rearrangement joins TRBV6-5 to TRBJ1-1; 7 positions match TRBD1. This CDR3 contains 15 residues. Trimming removed 6 bases from V and 5 bases from J; junction bases left unmatched: 12. Germline V gene lookup returns CDR1 MNHEY and CDR2 SVGAGI. The CDR3 reads CASRRERQGITEAFF. CDR3 nucleotide sequence: TGTGCCAGCAGACGCGAGAGACAGGGTATAACTGAAGCTTTCTTT.

The CDR3 protein is CASNSGQGPYNEQFF. For the CDR3, the DNA is TGTGCCAGCAACTCCGGACAGGGCCCCTACAATGAGCAGTTCTTC. The chain links TRBV6-5 to TRBJ2-1, with TRBD1 matching 8 bases. The germline CDR1 and CDR2 sequences are MNHEY and SVGAGI. V lost 7 bases, J lost 2 bases, and 7 bases stayed unmatched. The length of the CDR3 is 15 residues.

The chain couples TRBV4-1 to TRBJ2-1, with TRBD2 matching over 15 bases. J was trimmed by 3 bases and V by 1 base; bases with no gene match: 7. In germline, CDR1 is MGHRA, CDR2 YSYEKL. The CDR3 loop spans 19 amino acids. This CDR3 is CASSQGPGLAGGSYNEQFF. The CDR3 coding sequence is TGCGCCAGCAGCCAAGGTCCGGGACTAGCGGGAGGAAGCTACAATGAGCAGTTCTTC.

The chain joins TRBV5-1 to TRBJ1-1; maybe TRBD1 (5 bases). CDR1 is SGHRS, CDR2 YFSETQ, per germline. This CDR3 has 15 residues. V was pared by 1 base and J by 5 bases, with 15 bases between. CDR3 in amino acids: CASSLTVGVGTEAFF. The CDR3 DNA follows: TGCGCCAGCAGCTTGACTGTAGGGGTTGGGACTGAAGCTTTCTTT.

The chain has TRBV7-2 and TRBJ1-5; 8 bases fit TRBD1. Germline trimming cut 1 base from V and 7 bases from J; bases unmatched to any gene: 9. CDR1 and CDR2 from the germline V gene are SGHTA and FQGNSA. The CDR3 covers 16 residues. The DNA for the CDR3 is TGTGCCAGCAGCTTAGGGGGACAGGCCGCCCCGCAGCCCCAGCATTTT. Amino acid sequence: CASSLGGQAAPQPQHF.

The V and J genes are TRBV9 and TRBJ1-4, with a weak D call TRBD1 (5 bases). Germline CDR1 SGDLS, CDR2 YYNGEE. The CDR3 length is 17 residues. With 0 bases removed from V and 4 bases from J, the gap between germline ends came to 16 bases. The CDR3 reads CASSVEGSGWGNEKLFF. The CDR3 DNA is TGTGCCAGCAGCGTAGAGGGGTCCGGGTGGGGTAATGAAAAACTGTTTTTT.

The chain carries TRBV27 and TRBJ2-1, with TRBD2 identical over 13 bases. The CDR3 totals 15 residues. In germline, CDR1 is MNHEY, CDR2 SMNVEV (reference sequence). Trimming removed 5 bases from V and 7 bases from J; junction bases left unmatched: 5. CDR3 nucleotide sequence: TGTGCCAGCAGTCCCCGGACTAGCGGGAGTAATGAGCAGTTCTTC. It is translated as CASSPRTSGSNEQFF.

This chain links TRBV7-6 with TRBJ2-5, with a tentative D call TRBD2 (5 bases). The V gene's germline CDR1 is SGHVS and CDR2 FNYEAQ. The CDR3 consists of 15 residues. The germline V and J ends were trimmed by 2 bases and 3 bases, with 13 bases remaining between them. The CDR3 protein is CASSLSILAEETQYF. The CDR3 region has the DNA TGTGCCAGCAGCTTAAGTATCCTAGCCGAAGAGACCCAGTACTTC.

The chain has TRBV29-1 and TRBJ2-5; possible D gene TRBD1, 6 bases. The germline V gene has CDR1 SQVTM and CDR2 ANQGSEA. V lost 3 bases and J 9 bases, leaving 20 bases between the germline ends. The CDR3 has 14 amino acids. CDR3 sequence reads: CSVDPGTTRTSQYF. The DNA of the CDR3 is TGCAGCGTTGACCCCGGGACAACCCGTACTTCCCAGTACTTC.

This chain uses TRBV19 with TRBJ2-2; the match to TRBD1 covers 7 bases. The CDR3 consists of 14 residues. Germline loops: CDR1 LNHDA, CDR2 SQIVND (reference sequence). Trimming at V came to 6 bases and at J to 4 bases, leaving 5 bases not matched to a gene. CDR3: CASSSTGITGELFF. The DNA of the CDR3 is TGTGCCAGTAGCTCGACAGGGATCACCGGGGAGCTGTTTTTT.

The chain recombines TRBV27 with TRBJ2-2; 7 bases are a match to TRBD1. The CDR3 totals 15 residues. Germline V gives CDR1 MNHEY, CDR2 SMNVEV (reference sequence). Trimming cost V 6 bases and J 3 bases; bases outside gene matches: 7. The CDR3 spells CASSHRGLDTGELFF. CDR3 sequence (DNA): TGTGCCAGCAGCCACAGGGGATTGGACACCGGGGAGCTGTTTTTT.

The chain is built from TRBV28 and TRBJ2-7; 8 bases match TRBD2. CDR3 length: 15 residues. The ends lost 2 bases at V and 5 bases at J; junction bases unmatched: 8. Per germline, CDR1 MDHEN and CDR2 SYDVKM. The CDR3 sequence is CASSLGSGRNNEQYF. CDR3 sequence (DNA): TGTGCCAGCAGTTTAGGGAGCGGGAGAAATAACGAGCAGTACTTC.

The chain is built from TRBV15 and TRBJ1-5; 12 bases line up with TRBD1. This CDR3 has 16 residues. V was clipped by 0 bases and J by 9 bases; unmatched bases: 6. Germline values: CDR1 LNHNV, CDR2 YYDKDF (reference sequence). CDR3 DNA: TGTGCCACCAGCAGAGATGGGACAGGGGGCCAGCGGCCCCAGCATTTT. Translating gives CATSRDGTGGQRPQHF. The full variable domain, completed using reference TRBV15 and TRBJ1-5, is DAMVIQNPRYQVTQFGKPVTLSCSQTLNHNVMYWYQQKSSQAPKLLFHYYDKDFNNEADTPDNFQSRRPNTSFCFLDIRSPGLGDTAMYLCATSRDGTGGQRPQHFGDGTRLSIL.

The V and J genes are TRBV11-2 and TRBJ1-1; D unclear. This CDR3 has 15 residues. Trimming took 1 base from V and 0 from J, leaving 9 bases between them. Germline V gene lookup returns CDR1 SGHAT and CDR2 FQNNGV. For the CDR3, the DNA is TGTGCCAGCAGCTTAGTACTTCGCATGAACACTGAAGCTTTCTTT. Amino acid sequence: CASSLVLRMNTEAFF.

The rearrangement uses TRBV27 and TRBJ2-3; no definite D call. Germline V gene sequence: CDR1 MNHEY, CDR2 SMNVEV (reference sequence). The V end was cut by 3 bases, the J end by 0 bases, with 13 bases between. This CDR3 has 16 amino acids. The CDR3 loop is CASSLSLALSTDTQYF. CDR3 DNA: TGTGCCAGCAGTTTGTCCCTCGCGCTAAGCACAGATACGCAGTATTTT.

This clone was detected only once. This chain connects TRBV19 to TRBJ2-1; 9 bases align to TRBD1. J was trimmed by 7 bases and V by 3 bases; bases with no gene match: 7. The length of the CDR3 is 15 residues. Germline V CDR1 and CDR2: LNHDA, SQIVND (reference sequence). As DNA, the CDR3 is TGTGCCAGTAGTATGATATGGGGACAGGGAAATGAGCAGTTCTTC. Translating gives CASSMIWGQGNEQFF.

The chain joins TRBV19 to TRBJ2-1; TRBD1 matches 8 bases. The CDR3 runs 15 residues. In germline, CDR1 is LNHDA, CDR2 SQIVND (reference sequence). J lost 6 bases, V lost 5 bases, and 9 bases had no gene match. CDR3 nucleotides: TGTGCCAGTAGTCCTACGCAGGGGGCTCTCAATGAGCAGTTCTTC. It yields the protein CASSPTQGALNEQFF.

V is TRBV10-2 and J is TRBJ1-5, with TRBD1 matching over 9 bases. The V segment lost 5 bases and the J segment 15 bases; nucleotides outside the gene matches: 14. The CDR3 is 14 amino acids. CDR1 WSHSY and CDR2 SAAADI come from the germline V gene. CDR3 in amino acids: CASSKTGGQTQRHF. The CDR3 nucleotides are TGCGCCAGCAGTAAGACAGGGGGGCAAACCCAGCGGCATTTT.

V is TRBV6-2 or TRBV6-3 and J is TRBJ2-7, with 8 bases fitting TRBD1. The CDR3 spans 16 residues. V gave up 0 bases and J gave up 0 bases; unmatched junction bases: 4. Germline CDR1 reads MNHEY; CDR2 reads SVGEGT. The chain's CDR3 is CASSYSRDRHSYEQYF. The CDR3, as DNA: TGTGCCAGCAGTTACTCCCGGGACAGGCACTCCTACGAGCAGTACTTC.

Worth noting for this clone: One end of the junction is discordant with germline, which a read error may explain. V gene TRBV6-2 or TRBV6-3 combines with J gene TRBJ2-1, with 11 bases matching TRBD2. Germline values: CDR1 MNHEY, CDR2 SVGEGT. CDR3 length equals 15 residues. CDR3 loop: CTSSRGLAEYNEQFF. CDR3 DNA sequence: TGTACCAGCAGCCGGGGACTAGCGGAATACAATGAGCAGTTCTTC.

This clone was observed a few times. The CDR3 DNA reads as TGTGCCAGCAGGACCGGGACAGGGGGGGGCTATGGCTACACCTTC. Translation: CASRTGTGGGYGYTF. V is TRBV6-5 and J is TRBJ1-2, with TRBD1 matching over 11 bases. This CDR3 spans 15 amino acids. The V gene end was trimmed by 6 bases and the J gene end by 4 bases; junction bases not matched to a gene: 7. Germline V gene sequence: CDR1 MNHEY, CDR2 SVGAGI.

This clone appeared a single time. This chain links TRBV7-9 with TRBJ2-7; D perhaps matches TRBD1 (6 bases). The V gene lost 4 bases and the J gene lost 8 bases, with 21 bases spanning the gap. Germline CDR1 reads SEHNR; CDR2 reads FQNEAQ (reference sequence). This CDR3 has 15 residues. CDR3 in amino acids: CASSSRGSHPLKQYF. The CDR3 nucleotides are TGTGCCAGCAGCTCAAGGGGGTCACACCCTCTGAAGCAGTACTTC.

The CDR3 loop is CASIDRNNEQFF. The CDR3 bases are TGTGCCAGCATCGACAGAAACAATGAGCAGTTCTTC. The chain carries TRBV6-5 and TRBJ2-1; a possible D gene is TRBD1 (5 bases). This CDR3 comprises 12 residues. Germline CDR1 is MNHEY and CDR2 is SVGAGI. The V and J ends lost 7 bases and 5 bases respectively, with 9 bases between them.